The clone carrying this TCR beta chain was seen a handful of times. This sample stems from a study of blood T cell repertoires in COVID-19. Study details: Collection of acute and convalescent COVID-19 samples took place in the United States, Italy and Spain. PBMCs, B-cell-depleted T cells, or T cells were the source of the cDNA or gDNA that made up the material.

In the original processing: Estimates of nucleated cell counts were drawn from the amplification of reference gene primers. Produced via immunoSEQ multiplex PCR; TCRdb's table is partial and in-frame only. V and J calls and clone size are given by that table; D and trimming were obtained from the DNA. The sample includes 140,000 to 150,000 clones, about 79% of them seen just once. This TCR was sampled from a man in his fifties or sixties with active or convalescent COVID-19. Sequenced input: peripheral blood.

CDR3 region: CASSVAGSPPLHF. CDR3 DNA sequence: TGTGCCAGCAGCGTAGCGGGGTCGCCACCCCTCCACTTT. The chain links TRBV9 to TRBJ1-6, with unresolved D. The V and J ends lost 0 bases and 11 bases respectively, with 9 bases between them. CDR1 is SGDLS and CDR2 is YYNGEE in the germline V gene. The CDR3 runs 13 residues.